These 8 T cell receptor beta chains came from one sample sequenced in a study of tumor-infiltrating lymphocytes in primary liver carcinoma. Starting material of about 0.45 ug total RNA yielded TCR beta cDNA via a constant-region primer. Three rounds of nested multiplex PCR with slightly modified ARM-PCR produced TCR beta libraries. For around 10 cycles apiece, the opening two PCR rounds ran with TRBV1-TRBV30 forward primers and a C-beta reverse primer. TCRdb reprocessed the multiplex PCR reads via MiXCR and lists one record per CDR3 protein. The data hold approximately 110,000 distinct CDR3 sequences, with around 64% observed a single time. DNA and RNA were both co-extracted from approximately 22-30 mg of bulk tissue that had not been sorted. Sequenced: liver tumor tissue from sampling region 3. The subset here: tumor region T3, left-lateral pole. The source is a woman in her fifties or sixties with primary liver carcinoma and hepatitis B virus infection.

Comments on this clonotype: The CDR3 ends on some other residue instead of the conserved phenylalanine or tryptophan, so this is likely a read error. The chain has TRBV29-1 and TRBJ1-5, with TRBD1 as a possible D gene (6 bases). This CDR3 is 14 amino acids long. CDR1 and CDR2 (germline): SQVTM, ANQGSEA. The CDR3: CSVCVGAENQTQHY. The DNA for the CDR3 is TGCAGCGTTTGTGTGGGGGCTGAGAATCAGACCCAGCATTAT.

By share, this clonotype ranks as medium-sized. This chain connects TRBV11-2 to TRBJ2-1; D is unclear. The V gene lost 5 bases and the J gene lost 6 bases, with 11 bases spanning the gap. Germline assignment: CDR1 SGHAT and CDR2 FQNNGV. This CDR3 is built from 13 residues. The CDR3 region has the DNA TGTGCCAGCAGCCCTCTCATGCGCAATGAGCAGTTCTTC. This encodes CASSPLMRNEQFF.

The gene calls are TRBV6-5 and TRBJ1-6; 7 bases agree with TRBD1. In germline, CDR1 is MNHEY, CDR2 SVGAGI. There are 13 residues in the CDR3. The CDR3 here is CISRITGDSPLHF. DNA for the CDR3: TGTATCAGCAGAATAACAGGGGATTCACCCCTCCACTTT.

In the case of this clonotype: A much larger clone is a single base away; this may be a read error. CDR3 protein: CASSERAREETRYF. CDR3 nucleotides: TGCGCCAGCAGCGAGCGCGCCCGGGAGGAGACCCGGTACTTC. J is TRBJ2-5 and V is TRBV4-1; 7 nucleotides match TRBD2. Per the germline V gene, CDR1 is MGHRA and CDR2 is YSYEKL. The CDR3 totals 14 residues.

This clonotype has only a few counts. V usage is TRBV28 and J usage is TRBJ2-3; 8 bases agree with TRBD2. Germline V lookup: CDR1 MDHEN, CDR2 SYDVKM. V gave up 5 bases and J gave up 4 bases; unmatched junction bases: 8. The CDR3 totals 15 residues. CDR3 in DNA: TGTGCCAGCAGTCCCGCGGGGCGGGGGGCAGATACGCAGTATTTT. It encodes CASSPAGRGADTQYF.

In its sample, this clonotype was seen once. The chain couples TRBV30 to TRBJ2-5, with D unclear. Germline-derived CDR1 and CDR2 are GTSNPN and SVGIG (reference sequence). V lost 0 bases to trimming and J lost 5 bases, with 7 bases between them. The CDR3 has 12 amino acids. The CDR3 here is CAWSVLTETQYF. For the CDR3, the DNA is TGTGCCTGGAGTGTATTGACGGAGACCCAGTACTTC.

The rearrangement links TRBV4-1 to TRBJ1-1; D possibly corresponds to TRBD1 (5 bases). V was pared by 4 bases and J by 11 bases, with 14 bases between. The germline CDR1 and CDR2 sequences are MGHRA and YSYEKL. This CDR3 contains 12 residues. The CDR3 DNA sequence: TGCGCCAGCAGCCGAAACGTGGGGGAGGCTTTCTTT. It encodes CASSRNVGEAFF.

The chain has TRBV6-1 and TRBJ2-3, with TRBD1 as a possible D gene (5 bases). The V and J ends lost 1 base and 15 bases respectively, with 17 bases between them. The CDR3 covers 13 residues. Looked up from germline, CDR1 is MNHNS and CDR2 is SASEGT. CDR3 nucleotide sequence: TGTGCCAGCAGTGAAGTCCAGACAGATATGCACTATTTT. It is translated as CASSEVQTDMHYF.